This T cell receptor (beta chain) comes out of a study of blood T cell repertoires in COVID-19. On the study more broadly: Donors in the United States, Italy and Spain gave samples during acute or convalescent COVID-19.

The method was immunoSEQ multiplex PCR; TCRdb's version includes in-frame clones alone and lacks a portion of them. The sample holds 60,000 or so clones; about 83% are singletons and the top ten take around 25%. V lost 6 bases, J lost 5 bases, and 10 bases lay in between. Looked up from germline, CDR1 is SGHTA and CDR2 is FQGNSA. This CDR3 contains 12 residues. The sample comprised peripheral blood. The chain uses TRBV7-2 and TRBJ1-2; tentative D call: TRBD1 (5 bases). The receptor was isolated from a human donor in a cohort sampled during active COVID-19. The CDR3 DNA is TGTGCCAGCAGGGAGGGACTGTATGGCTACACCTTC. It codes for CASREGLYGYTF.